Below are 27 T cell receptor beta chains sequenced from a single sample in a study of blood T cell repertoires in COVID-19. Using immunoSEQ multiplex PCR, the repertoire was profiled, and TCRdb retains in-frame clones only, with some absent. The table has about 400,000 clones, around 92% seen once. Sequenced material: peripheral blood. The receptor set was obtained from a man aged 40-55 years with acute or convalescent COVID-19.

The gene calls are TRBV28 and TRBJ1-4, with 7 bases that match TRBD1. V was clipped by 5 bases and J by 8 bases; unmatched bases: 8. Germline CDR1 is MDHEN and CDR2 is SYDVKM. The CDR3 length is 14 residues. CDR3: CASSPGGRQEKLFF. The DNA for the CDR3 is TGTGCCAGCAGTCCAGGGGGGCGGCAGGAAAAACTGTTTTTT.

The chain has TRBV19 and TRBJ1-2; TRBD1 agrees at 8 bases. The V gene end was trimmed by 4 bases and the J gene end by 6 bases; junction bases not matched to a gene: 7. This CDR3 has 14 amino acids. Germline lookup yields CDR1 LNHDA and CDR2 SQIVND (reference sequence). The CDR3 reads CASSTPQGADGYTF. The CDR3 coding sequence is TGTGCCAGTAGTACCCCGCAGGGGGCGGATGGCTACACCTTC.

The rearrangement links TRBV12-3 or TRBV12-4 to TRBJ2-3; D perhaps matches TRBD2 (5 bases). The CDR3 sequence is 11 residues long. Trimming pared 7 bases from V and 9 bases from J, leaving 11 bases between. CDR3 sequence reads: CASTRGGTQYF. CDR3 nucleotides: TGTGCCAGCACCCGGGGTGGAACGCAGTATTTT.

The rearrangement joins TRBV4-3 to TRBJ1-1, with 11 positions matching TRBD1. J was trimmed by 2 bases and V by 3 bases; bases with no gene match: 11. This CDR3 spans 18 amino acids. The germline gives CDR1 LGHNA, CDR2 YSLEER. The CDR3 DNA reads as TGCGCCAGCAGCCACCCGAGGGGACAGGGGGTCCGAAACACTGAAGCTTTCTTT. This translates into CASSHPRGQGVRNTEAFF.

The CDR3 loop is CASSIISTEYSNQPQHF. The DNA for the CDR3 is TGTGCCAGTAGTATAATCTCGACGGAGTATAGCAATCAGCCCCAGCATTTT. The genes are TRBV19 and TRBJ1-5; no firm D call. V was trimmed by 2 bases and J by 0 bases, leaving 14 bases between them. The CDR3 has 17 residues. CDR1 and CDR2 from the germline V gene are LNHDA and SQIVND (reference sequence).

The gene calls are TRBV9 and TRBJ2-1; D unclear. CDR1 is SGDLS and CDR2 is YYNGEE in the germline V gene. CDR3 length: 15 residues. Trimming shortened V by 0 bases and J by 3 bases, and 10 bases separated the two germline ends. The CDR3 loop reads CASSVDPGLYNEQFF. The CDR3 region has the DNA TGTGCCAGCAGCGTAGACCCAGGCCTCTACAATGAGCAGTTCTTC.

The chain carries TRBV7-8 and TRBJ2-7; 9 nucleotides agree with TRBD2. The CDR3 contains 16 residues. J lost 3 bases, V lost 1 base, and 7 bases had no gene match. The germline V gene has CDR1 SGHVS and CDR2 FQNEAQ. The CDR3 here is CASSLGLAGRIYEQYF. Here the CDR3 DNA reads TGTGCCAGCAGCTTAGGTCTAGCGGGAAGGATCTACGAGCAGTACTTC.

J is TRBJ2-1 and V is TRBV25-1; 7 positions match TRBD2. V lost 5 bases to trimming and J lost 5 bases; unmatched junction nucleotides: 6. The germline V gene encodes CDR1 MGHDK and CDR2 SYGVNS. This CDR3 is 14 amino acids long. CDR3: CASSLAGTNNEQFF. The DNA of the CDR3 is TGTGCCAGCAGTCTGGCCGGGACTAACAATGAGCAGTTCTTC.

J is TRBJ2-7 and V is TRBV7-9, with D tentatively TRBD1 (5 bases). Germline values: CDR1 SEHNR, CDR2 FQNEAQ (reference sequence). Trimming cost V 3 bases and J 0 bases, with 12 bases left between them. This CDR3 region has 15 residues. Here the CDR3 reads CASSFTGTSSYEQYF. DNA for the CDR3: TGTGCCAGCAGCTTTACAGGAACTTCCTCCTACGAGCAGTACTTC.

The chain joins TRBV3-1 (or the pseudogene TRBV3-2) to TRBJ1-2; D is possibly TRBD1 (6 bases). The CDR3 is made up of 16 amino acids. Trimming took 5 bases from V and 4 from J, leaving 20 bases between them. Germline V CDR1 and CDR2: LGHDT, YNNKEL (reference sequence). CDR3 DNA sequence: TGTGCCAGCAGCGCACTCCCCTCCGGGACAAGCTATGGCTACACCTTC. Protein product: CASSALPSGTSYGYTF.

The chain is built from TRBV19 and TRBJ2-7; 7 bases align to TRBD2. Germline V gene lookup returns CDR1 LNHDA and CDR2 SQIVND (reference sequence). The CDR3 runs to 14 residues. J gave up 6 bases and V 1 base, and 6 bases lay outside the gene matches. As DNA, the CDR3 is TGTGCCAGTAGTATAGGGGGAGGGGACGGCGAGCAGTACTTC. Translating gives CASSIGGGDGEQYF.

The chain uses TRBV12-3 or TRBV12-4 and TRBJ1-5; 7 bases are shared with TRBD1. This CDR3 comprises 13 residues. Trimming at V came to 6 bases and at J to 5 bases, leaving 4 bases not matched to a gene. CDR3 bases: TGTGCCAGCAGCGGGACAGCCGATCAGCCCCAGCATTTT. Its protein is CASSGTADQPQHF.

This sequence joins TRBV7-3 and TRBJ1-1; D not certain. This CDR3 region has 16 residues. Trimming shortened V by 2 bases and J by 0 bases, and 13 bases separated the two germline ends. Germline CDR1 SGHTA, CDR2 FQGTGA. CDR3 loop: CASSLAGGRLNTEAFF. In DNA, the CDR3 is TGTGCCAGCAGCTTAGCGGGCGGAAGATTGAACACTGAAGCTTTCTTT.

V is TRBV28 and J is TRBJ2-7, with a tentative D call TRBD2 (6 bases). Per the germline V gene, CDR1 is MDHEN and CDR2 is SYDVKM. This CDR3 is built from 17 residues. V was shortened by 1 base and J by 5 bases, with 21 bases between the two germline ends. The CDR3 here is CASSLFVRLQGEDEQYF. DNA for the CDR3: TGTGCCAGCAGTTTATTCGTTAGGTTGCAAGGGGAGGACGAGCAGTACTTC.

On this clone: The sample has other DNA sequences that encode this CDR3 too. The chain's CDR3 is CASSQGLAGGNEQFF. The CDR3 nucleotides read TGTGCCAGCAGCCAAGGACTAGCGGGAGGGAATGAGCAGTTCTTC. The chain has TRBV14 and TRBJ2-1; 14 nucleotides align to TRBD2. Germline-derived CDR1 and CDR2 are SGHDN and FVKESK. The CDR3 spans 15 residues. V trimming: 1 base; J trimming: 7 bases; junction bases outside the gene matches: 0. The full variable domain, in which reference TRBV14 and TRBJ2-1 provide the parts outside the CDR3, is EAGVTQFPSHSVIEKGQTVTLRCDPISGHDNLYWYRRVMGKEIKFLLHFVKESKQDESGMPNNRFLAERTGGTYSTLKVQPAELEDSGVYFCASSQGLAGGNEQFFGPGTRLTVL.

The rearrangement links TRBV12-3 or TRBV12-4 to TRBJ1-2; 7 nucleotides agree with TRBD1. J lost 4 bases, V lost 8 bases, and 7 bases had no gene match. The CDR3 runs to 13 residues. The DNA for the CDR3 is TGTGCCAGCCTTGGTGACAGGGCCTATGGCTACACCTTC. Translating gives CASLGDRAYGYTF.

The chain joins TRBV27 to TRBJ2-1; the D is unclear. Germline V gene lookup returns CDR1 MNHEY and CDR2 SMNVEV (reference sequence). Trimming took off 3 bases at V and 7 bases at J, with 13 bases between the two ends. The CDR3 loop spans 14 amino acids. In nucleotides, the CDR3 is TGTGCCAGCAGTTTGACCCAGACGAGGAATGAGCAGTTCTTC. Protein sequence: CASSLTQTRNEQFF.

The chain links TRBV6-6 to TRBJ2-1; the D gene is possibly TRBD2 (6 bases). The V end lost 5 bases, the J end lost 4 bases, and 12 bases lay between the germline ends. The germline gives CDR1 MNHNY, CDR2 SVGAGI (reference sequence). The CDR3 consists of 14 residues. CDR3 DNA sequence: TGTGCCAGCAGTGACGGACTATTTTACAATGAGCAGTTCTTC. Translating gives CASSDGLFYNEQFF.

This clone has a single count. V usage is TRBV19 and J usage is TRBJ2-5; TRBD1 is a possible D gene (5 bases). V lost 10 bases and J 3 bases, leaving 18 bases between the germline ends. This CDR3 has 14 amino acids. Germline V gene sequence: CDR1 LNHDA, CDR2 SQIVND (reference sequence). CDR3 residues: CATAIQGREETQYF. The CDR3, as DNA: TGTGCCACTGCTATTCAAGGCAGGGAAGAGACCCAGTACTTC.

This chain uses TRBV7-6 with TRBJ2-1, with TRBD2 identical over 11 bases. CDR1 SGHVS and CDR2 FNYEAQ come from the germline V gene. CDR3 length: 17 amino acids. V gave up 5 bases and J gave up 8 bases; unmatched junction bases: 14. The CDR3: CASSQRKISGGAYEQFF. For the CDR3, the DNA is TGTGCCAGCAGCCAGAGAAAAATTAGCGGGGGGGCCTATGAGCAGTTCTTC.

The chain employs TRBV6-5 and TRBJ1-4, with D uncertain. The CDR3 spans 15 residues. Trimming removed 8 bases from V and 2 bases from J, with 15 bases in between. CDR1 and CDR2 from the germline V gene are MNHEY and SVGAGI. The CDR3 DNA follows: TGTGCCAGCTCCTTGAGAGGGAGGACTAATGAAAAACTGTTTTTT. Amino acids: CASSLRGRTNEKLFF.

The rearrangement uses TRBV2 and TRBJ2-1; 13 positions agree with TRBD2. CDR3 length: 17 amino acids. The V and J ends lost 4 bases and 5 bases, in that order; junction bases with no gene match: 8. Germline-derived CDR1 and CDR2 are SNHLY and FYNNEI. The CDR3 DNA sequence: TGTGCCAGCAGTGCCCGCCATGGGACTAGCGGGGACAATGAGCAGTTCTTC. It yields the protein CASSARHGTSGDNEQFF.

In this sample, this clone turned up once. V and J are TRBV27 and TRBJ2-1; 8 bases match TRBD1. Germline values: CDR1 MNHEY, CDR2 SMNVEV (reference sequence). After removal of 3 bases from V and 7 bases from J, the junction contained 8 bases not matched to a gene. There are 15 residues in the CDR3. The CDR3 spells CASSFPDRASNEQFF. The CDR3 DNA sequence: TGTGCCAGCAGTTTTCCGGACAGGGCGTCTAATGAGCAGTTCTTC.

The chain joins TRBV7-2 to TRBJ1-5, with 8 bases that match TRBD1. This CDR3 spans 14 amino acids. The germline V gene has CDR1 SGHTA and CDR2 FQGNSA. Germline trimming cut 1 base from V and 4 bases from J; bases unmatched to any gene: 0. The CDR3 loop is CASSLGTGNQPQHF. CDR3 coding DNA: TGTGCCAGCAGCTTAGGGACAGGGAATCAGCCCCAGCATTTT.

The chain's CDR3 is CASSKDRGYEQYF. The CDR3 DNA follows: TGTGCCAGCAGCAAGGACAGGGGTTACGAGCAGTACTTC. The genes are TRBV5-5 and TRBJ2-7, with 9 nucleotides matching TRBD1. The germline V gene encodes CDR1 SGHKS and CDR2 YYEKEE (reference sequence). V lost 4 bases, J lost 4 bases, and 3 bases stayed unmatched. The CDR3 has 13 residues.

This chain uses TRBV7-2 with TRBJ1-6, with D perhaps TRBD1 (5 bases). With 0 bases removed from V and 9 bases from J, the gap between germline ends came to 18 bases. The CDR3 has 17 amino acids. CDR1 and CDR2 from the germline V gene are SGHTA and FQGNSA. The chain's CDR3 is CASSLAAFSGAGSPLHF. DNA for the CDR3: TGTGCCAGCAGCTTAGCGGCTTTTTCTGGGGCTGGTTCACCCCTCCACTTT.

The V and J genes are TRBV3-1 (or the pseudogene TRBV3-2) and TRBJ2-1; the match to TRBD2 covers 8 bases. Germline V gene lookup returns CDR1 LGHDT and CDR2 YNNKEL (reference sequence). The CDR3 totals 17 residues. J was trimmed by 6 bases and V by 2 bases; bases with no gene match: 12. CDR3 sequence: CASSQPVGSGRGNEQFF. The DNA of the CDR3 is TGTGCCAGCAGCCAACCCGTCGGGAGCGGGAGAGGCAATGAGCAGTTCTTC.